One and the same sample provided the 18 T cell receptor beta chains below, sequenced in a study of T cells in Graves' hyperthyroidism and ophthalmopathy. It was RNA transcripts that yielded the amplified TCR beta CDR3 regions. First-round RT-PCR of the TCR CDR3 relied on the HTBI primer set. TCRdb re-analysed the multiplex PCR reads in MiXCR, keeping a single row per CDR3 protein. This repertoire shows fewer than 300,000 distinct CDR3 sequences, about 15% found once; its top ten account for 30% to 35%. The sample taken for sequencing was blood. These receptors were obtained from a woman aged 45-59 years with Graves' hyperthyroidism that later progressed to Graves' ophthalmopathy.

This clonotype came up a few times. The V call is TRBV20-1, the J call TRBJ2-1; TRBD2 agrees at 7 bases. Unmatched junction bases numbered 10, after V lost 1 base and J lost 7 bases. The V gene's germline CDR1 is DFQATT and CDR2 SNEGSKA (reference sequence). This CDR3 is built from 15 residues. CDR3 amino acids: CSARALREAGNEQFF. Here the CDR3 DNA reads TGCAGTGCTAGAGCTTTACGGGAGGCGGGGAATGAGCAGTTCTTC.

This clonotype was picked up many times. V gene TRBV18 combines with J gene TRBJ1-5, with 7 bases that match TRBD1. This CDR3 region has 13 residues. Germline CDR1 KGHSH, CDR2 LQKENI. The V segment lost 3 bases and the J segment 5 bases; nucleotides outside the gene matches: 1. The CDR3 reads CASSPDRDQPQHF. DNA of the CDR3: TGTGCCAGCTCACCCGACAGGGATCAGCCCCAGCATTTT. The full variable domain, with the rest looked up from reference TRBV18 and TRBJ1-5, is NAGVMQNPRHLVRRRGQEARLRCSPMKGHSHVYWYRQLPEEGLKFMVYLQKENIIDESGMPKERFSAEFPKEGPSILRIQQVVRGDSAAYFCASSPDRDQPQHFGDGTRLSIL.

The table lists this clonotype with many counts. The CDR3 sequence: CASSEKRDCPYF. CDR3 coding DNA: TGCGCCAGCAGTGAGAAGCGGGACTGCCCGTACTTC. The chain recombines TRBV10-2 with TRBJ2-5, with 7 bases identical to TRBD2. V was clipped by 2 bases and J by 13 bases; unmatched bases: 7. Per the germline V gene, CDR1 is WSHSY and CDR2 is SAAADI. The CDR3 contains 12 residues.

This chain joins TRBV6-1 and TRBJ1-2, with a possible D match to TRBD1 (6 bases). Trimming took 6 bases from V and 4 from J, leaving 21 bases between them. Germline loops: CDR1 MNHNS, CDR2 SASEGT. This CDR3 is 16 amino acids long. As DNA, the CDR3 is TGTGCCAGCAGGGAACACAGGGTGTCCCGTAGCTATGGCTACACCTTC. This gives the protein CASREHRVSRSYGYTF.

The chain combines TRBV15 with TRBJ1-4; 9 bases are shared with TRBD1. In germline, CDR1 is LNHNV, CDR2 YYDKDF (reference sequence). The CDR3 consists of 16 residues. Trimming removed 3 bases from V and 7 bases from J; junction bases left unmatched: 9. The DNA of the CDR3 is TGTGCCACCAGCAGGACTCCGGGACAGGGAGGTGAAAAACTGTTTTTT. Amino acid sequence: CATSRTPGQGGEKLFF.

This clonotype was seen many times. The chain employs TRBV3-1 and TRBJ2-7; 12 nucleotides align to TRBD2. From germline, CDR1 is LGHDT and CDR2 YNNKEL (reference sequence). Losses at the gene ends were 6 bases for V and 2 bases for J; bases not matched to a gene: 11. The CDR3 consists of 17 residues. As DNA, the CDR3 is TGTGCCAGCAGTTTCCTCATAAGGACTAGCGGGGCCTACGAGCAGTACTTC. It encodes CASSFLIRTSGAYEQYF.

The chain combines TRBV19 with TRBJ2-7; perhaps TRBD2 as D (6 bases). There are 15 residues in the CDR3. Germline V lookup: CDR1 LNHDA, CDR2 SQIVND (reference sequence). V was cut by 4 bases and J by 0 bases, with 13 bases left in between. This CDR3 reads CASSKLEGSSYEQYF. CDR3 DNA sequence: TGTGCCAGTAGTAAGTTGGAGGGATCCTCCTACGAGCAGTACTTC.

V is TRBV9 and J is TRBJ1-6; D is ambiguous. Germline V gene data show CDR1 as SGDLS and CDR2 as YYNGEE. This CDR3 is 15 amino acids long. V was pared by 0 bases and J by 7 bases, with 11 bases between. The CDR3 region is CASSVDSYGNSPLHF. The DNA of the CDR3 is TGTGCCAGCAGCGTAGATAGCTACGGAAATTCACCCCTCCACTTT.

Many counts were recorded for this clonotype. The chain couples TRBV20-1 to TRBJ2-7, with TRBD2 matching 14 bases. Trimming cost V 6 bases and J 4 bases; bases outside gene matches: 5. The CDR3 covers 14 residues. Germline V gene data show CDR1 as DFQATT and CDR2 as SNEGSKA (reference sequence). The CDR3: CSAGTSGSGYEQYF. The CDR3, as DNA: TGCAGTGCCGGGACTAGCGGGAGTGGGTACGAGCAGTACTTC.

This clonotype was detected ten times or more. The CDR3 nucleotides read TGTGCCAGCAGCCAACCGGGACAGGGTAACACTGAAGCTTTCTTT. Its translation: CASSQPGQGNTEAFF. The J gene is TRBJ1-1, the V gene TRBV3-1; 9 positions match TRBD1. Germline CDR1 LGHDT, CDR2 YNNKEL (reference sequence). With 2 bases clipped from V and 2 bases from J, the junction kept 3 bases outside the gene matches. The CDR3 loop spans 15 amino acids.

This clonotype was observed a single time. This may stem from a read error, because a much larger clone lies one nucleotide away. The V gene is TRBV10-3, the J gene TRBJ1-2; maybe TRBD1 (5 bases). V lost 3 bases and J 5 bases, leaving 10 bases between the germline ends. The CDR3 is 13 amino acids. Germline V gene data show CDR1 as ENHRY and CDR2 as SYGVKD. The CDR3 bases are TGTGCCATCAGTGACTCTGACAGATATGGCTACACCTTC. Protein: CAISDSDRYGYTF.

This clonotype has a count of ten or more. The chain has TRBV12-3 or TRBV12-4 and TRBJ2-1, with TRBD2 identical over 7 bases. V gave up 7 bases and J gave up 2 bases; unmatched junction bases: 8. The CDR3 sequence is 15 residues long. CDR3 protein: CASNPLASPYNEQFF. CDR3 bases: TGTGCCAGCAATCCACTAGCGAGCCCCTACAATGAGCAGTTCTTC.

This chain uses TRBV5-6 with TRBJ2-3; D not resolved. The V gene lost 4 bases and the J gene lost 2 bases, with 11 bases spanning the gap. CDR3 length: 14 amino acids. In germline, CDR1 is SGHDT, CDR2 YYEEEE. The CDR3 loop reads CASSPRGVTDTQYF. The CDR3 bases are TGTGCCAGCAGCCCCCGTGGGGTCACAGATACGCAGTATTTT.

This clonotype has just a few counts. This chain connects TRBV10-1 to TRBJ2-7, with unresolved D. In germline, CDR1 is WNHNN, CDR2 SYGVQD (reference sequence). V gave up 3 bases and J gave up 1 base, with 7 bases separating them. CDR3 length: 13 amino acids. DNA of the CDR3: TGCGCCAGCAGTGAAAAGCCGTCCTACGAGCAGTACTTC. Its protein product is CASSEKPSYEQYF.

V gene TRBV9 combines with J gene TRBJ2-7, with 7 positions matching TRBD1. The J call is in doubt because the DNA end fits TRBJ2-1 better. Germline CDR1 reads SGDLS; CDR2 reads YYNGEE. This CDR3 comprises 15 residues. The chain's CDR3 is CASSPEDRTAYEQFF. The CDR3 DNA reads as TGTGCCAGCAGCCCAGAGGACAGGACCGCCTACGAGCAGTTCTTC.

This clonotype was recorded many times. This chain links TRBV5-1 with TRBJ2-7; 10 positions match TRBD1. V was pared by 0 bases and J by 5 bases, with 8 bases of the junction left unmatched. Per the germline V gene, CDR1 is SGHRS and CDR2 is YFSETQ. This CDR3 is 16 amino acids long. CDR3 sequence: CASSLAAGTGVHEQYF. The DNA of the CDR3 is TGCGCCAGCAGCTTGGCCGCTGGGACAGGGGTCCACGAGCAGTACTTC.

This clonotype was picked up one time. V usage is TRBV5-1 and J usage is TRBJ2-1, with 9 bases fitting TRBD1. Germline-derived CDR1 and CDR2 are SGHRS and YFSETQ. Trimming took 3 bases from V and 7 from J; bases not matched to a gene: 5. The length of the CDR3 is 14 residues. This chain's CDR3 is CASSSTGGENEQFF. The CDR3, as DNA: TGCGCCAGCAGCTCGACAGGGGGAGAGAATGAGCAGTTCTTC.

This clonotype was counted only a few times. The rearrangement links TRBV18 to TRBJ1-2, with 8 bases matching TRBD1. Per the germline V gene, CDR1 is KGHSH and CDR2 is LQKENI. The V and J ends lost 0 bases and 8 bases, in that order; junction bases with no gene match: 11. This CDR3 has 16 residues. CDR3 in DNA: TGTGCCAGCTCACCACCGGGACAGGCCGATTCGGGCGGCTACACCTTC. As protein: CASSPPGQADSGGYTF. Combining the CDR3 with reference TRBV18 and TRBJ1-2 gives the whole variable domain NAGVMQNPRHLVRRRGQEARLRCSPMKGHSHVYWYRQLPEEGLKFMVYLQKENIIDESGMPKERFSAEFPKEGPSILRIQQVVRGDSAAYFCASSPPGQADSGGYTFGSGTRLTVV.